This is a list of T cell receptor beta chains from one sample in a study of cytomegalovirus exposure and HLA in healthy donors. Data came from immunoSEQ multiplex PCR; TCRdb stores just in-frame clones and leaves some out. The sample contains some 110,000 clones, under 70% of which appear only once. Sequencing was done on a sample of PBMCs. The receptor source for this set is a man aged 18 to 29 in good health and CMV-seronegative. Each CDR3 is given with its conserved first and last residue. A D gene is named only where the DNA matches it firmly. Not every row has a clone size; where given, it reads once, few, many or a size class.

v_gene	abundance	len	j_gene	d_gene	CDR3nt	CDR3aa
TRBV5-6	.	14	TRBJ2-5	TRBD1	TGTGCCAGCAGTCCACCAGGGGGACGAGAGACCCAGTACTTC	CASSPPGGRETQYF
TRBV27	.	17	TRBJ2-2	.	TGTGCCAGCAGTTTCCGTCGATCTACAGGGAACACCGGGGAGCTGTTTTTT	CASSFRRSTGNTGELFF
TRBV7-2	.	16	TRBJ2-3	TRBD2	TGTGCCAACAGCAGGATTACTAGCGGGATCACAGATACGCAGTATTTT	CANSRITSGITDTQYF
TRBV2	.	14	TRBJ2-5	.	TGTGCCAGCAGTGAAAGAGGAGGGCGAGAGACCCAGTACTTC	CASSERGGRETQYF
TRBV6-5	few	15	TRBJ2-7	TRBD1	TGTGCCAGCAGTTACGTCCGGGACAGAGCCTACGAGCAGTACTTC	CASSYVRDRAYEQYF
TRBV30	.	13	TRBJ1-1	.	TGTGCCTGGAGTGTAGACGGGGGGACTGAAGCTTTCTTT	CAWSVDGGTEAFF
TRBV5-4	.	15	TRBJ1-3	TRBD1	TGTGCCAGCAGCTCTGGCCGGACAGGGGGAAACACCATATATTTT	CASSSGRTGGNTIYF
TRBV7-8	.	15	TRBJ2-7	TRBD1	TGTGCCAGCAGGATCAGAGGGGGCGGGTTCGACGAGCAGTACTTC	CASRIRGGGFDEQYF
TRBV29-1	.	14	TRBJ2-3	.	TGCAGCGTTGATAGTTGGGCTGAAACAGATACGCAGTATTTT	CSVDSWAETDTQYF
TRBV21-1	.	21	TRBJ2-5	.	TGTGCCAGCAGCAAAAGGCAGGGGCGTGGCTGGACTAGAGGGGGGAAAGAGACCCAGTACTTC	CASSKRQGRGWTRGGKETQYF
TRBV6-6	.	14	TRBJ2-4	.	TGTGCCAGCAGCCCCGGGACTGTCAAAAACATTCAGTACTTC	CASSPGTVKNIQYF
TRBV29-1	.	13	TRBJ1-5	.	TGCAGCGTACGAGACAGGTACAATCAGCCCCAGCATTTT	CSVRDRYNQPQHF
TRBV2	.	14	TRBJ2-5	.	TGTGCCAGCAGTGAACTACGACAGGAAGAGACCCAGTACTTC	CASSELRQEETQYF
TRBV27	.	16	TRBJ1-4	.	TGTGCCAGCAGTTTGACCCCCTGGGGGGGCAAGGAAAAACTGTTTTTT	CASSLTPWGGKEKLFF
TRBV5-5	.	15	TRBJ1-4	TRBD1	TGTGCCAGCAGCCTTTGGGACAGCTCGAATGAAAAACTGTTTTTT	CASSLWDSSNEKLFF
TRBV18	.	16	TRBJ2-5	TRBD2	TGTGCCAGCTCACCGACGATCGGAGCGGGGGAGGTGACCCAGTACTTC	CASSPTIGAGEVTQYF
TRBV4-2	.	18	TRBJ2-1	.	TGTGCCAGCAGCCAACATCATTACCGGGACTCCAGCCCCAATGAGCAGTTCTTC	CASSQHHYRDSSPNEQFF
TRBV30	.	13	TRBJ1-2	.	TGTGCCTGGAGCGCAGGGGCCCCTCTTGGCTACACCTTC	CAWSAGAPLGYTF
TRBV9	.	15	TRBJ2-1	TRBD2	TGTGCCAGCACCGGCGGGGGGGCCTCCTACAATGAGCAGTTCTTC	CASTGGGASYNEQFF
TRBV28	few	13	TRBJ1-1	TRBD1	TGTGCCATCACAGGGGCCAAGAACACTGAAGCTTTCTTT	CAITGAKNTEAFF
TRBV19	once	12	TRBJ2-1	.	TGTGCCAGTAGTATAGGTGGAGGTAAGCAGTTCTTC	CASSIGGGKQFF
TRBV6-5	few	16	TRBJ2-4	.	TGTGCCAGCAGTTTAGGCAGGGGATTAGCCAAAAACATTCAGTACTTC	CASSLGRGLAKNIQYF
TRBV18	.	14	TRBJ2-7	.	TGTGCCAGCTCACCCGGACGGGAAATCTACGAGCAGTACTTC	CASSPGREIYEQYF
TRBV4-1	few	15	TRBJ2-1	TRBD2	TGCGCCAGCAGCCAAGAACCTAGCGGGGGGGTGGAGCAGTTCTTC	CASSQEPSGGVEQFF
TRBV25-1	.	13	TRBJ2-5	.	TGTGCCAGCAAGAACCGGCGGGCAGAGACCCAGTACTTC	CASKNRRAETQYF
TRBV4-3	.	14	TRBJ2-1	TRBD1	TGCGCCAGCAGCCACCAACCGGGACAGGGGGAGCAGTTCTTC	CASSHQPGQGEQFF
TRBV19	few	15	TRBJ1-5	TRBD1	TGTGCCAGTTCGACCGGGACAGGGGGCGCGCAGCCCCAGCATTTT	CASSTGTGGAQPQHF
TRBV28	.	18	TRBJ1-1	.	TGTGCCAGCAGTTTTATTACCGGGCCTTATGGTGAGGGCACTGAAGCTTTCTTT	CASSFITGPYGEGTEAFF
TRBV15	.	15	TRBJ1-2	.	TGTGCCACCAGCACAGGCCGTGACAGTTCTAGGCGCTACACCTTC	CATSTGRDSSRRYTF
TRBV6-5	.	14	TRBJ1-2	.	TGTGCCAGCAGTTCCGGACGTGCGGGCTATGGCTACACCTTC	CASSSGRAGYGYTF
TRBV5-6	few	18	TRBJ2-2	TRBD1	TGTGCCAGCAGCTTGAGAGAAAAGGACAGGGCGAACACCGGGGAGCTGTTTTTT	CASSLREKDRANTGELFF
TRBV9	.	15	TRBJ2-5	.	TGTGCCAGCAGCACACAGGGAAGGGTCGGGGAGACCCAGTACTTC	CASSTQGRVGETQYF
TRBV6-5	.	13	TRBJ2-4	.	TGTGCCAGCAGCAAGGACTGGGCAAACATTCAGTACTTC	CASSKDWANIQYF
TRBV5-3	.	13	TRBJ2-1	.	TGTGCCAGAAGCTTGCCCAGCTACAATGAGCAGTTCTTC	CARSLPSYNEQFF
TRBV7-9	.	11	TRBJ2-5	.	TGTGCCAGCAGCCAGACGGGGACCCAGTACTTC	CASSQTGTQYF
TRBV7-9	.	14	TRBJ2-7	.	TGTGCCAGCAGCCCCTTTACACAGCCCTACGAGCAGTACTTC	CASSPFTQPYEQYF
TRBV28	once	12	TRBJ1-2	.	TGTGCCAGCGAGACAGGCCCCTATGGCTACACCTTC	CASETGPYGYTF
TRBV7-9	.	14	TRBJ2-1	.	TGTTCCAGCAGCTTAAGGCAGACATACAATGAGCAGTTCTTC	CSSSLRQTYNEQFF
TRBV7-9	once	16	TRBJ2-7	TRBD2	TGTGCCAGCAGCTTAGTCTCTGGCGGGAGAAAGTACGAGCAGTACTTC	CASSLVSGGRKYEQYF
TRBV7-3	.	13	TRBJ2-7	.	TGTGCCAGCAGAAGAGCTCCGGGGTACGAGCAGTACTTC	CASRRAPGYEQYF
TRBV14	few	14	TRBJ2-7	.	TGTGCCAGCAGCCCCAGCTTGGGCTACTACGAGCAGTACTTC	CASSPSLGYYEQYF
TRBV9	.	17	TRBJ2-7	TRBD1	TGTGCCAGCAGCGTGGGACAGGGGTCCCCTCCGGAGTACGAGCAGTACTTC	CASSVGQGSPPEYEQYF
TRBV27	.	14	TRBJ1-1	TRBD1	TGTGCCAGCAGGTTATACAGGGGCCGGACTGAAGCTTTCTTT	CASRLYRGRTEAFF
TRBV15	.	14	TRBJ1-2	.	TGTGCCACCAGCTACCTCCGGGACACGCCCGACTACACCTTC	CATSYLRDTPDYTF
TRBV4-1	.	16	TRBJ1-5	.	TGCGCCAGCAGCCAAGGACAGCATGATAGCAATCAGCCCCAGCATTTT	CASSQGQHDSNQPQHF
TRBV5-4	.	16	TRBJ1-1	.	TGTGCCAGCGGCTTGGCTGCTCGGGGAGGGTACACTGAAGCTTTCTTT	CASGLAARGGYTEAFF
TRBV7-7	.	15	TRBJ2-1	TRBD2	TGTGCCAGCAGCTTGGGGCTAGCGGGGGGGGATGAGCAGTTCTTC	CASSLGLAGGDEQFF
TRBV4-1	.	18	TRBJ1-1	TRBD1	TGCGCCAGCAGCCGCGACGCCGGGACAGGGGTCGTTATACCTGAAGCTTTCTTT	CASSRDAGTGVVIPEAFF
TRBV19	.	16	TRBJ2-3	TRBD1	TGTGCCAGTAGTTCATCACCGGGGACAGCCACAGATACGCAGTATTTT	CASSSSPGTATDTQYF
TRBV5-6	.	13	TRBJ2-7	.	TGTGCCAGCAGCTTGACAGGTAACTACGAGCAGTACTTC	CASSLTGNYEQYF
TRBV19	few	15	TRBJ2-2	TRBD1	TGTGCCAGTAGTATTGGGACAGGGAAAACCGGGGAGCTGTTTTTT	CASSIGTGKTGELFF
TRBV30	.	16	TRBJ2-2	.	TGTGCCTGGAGTGAATTTGACAGTGTTTACACCGGGGAGCTGTTTTTT	CAWSEFDSVYTGELFF
TRBV28	.	16	TRBJ2-6	.	TGTGCCAGCAGTTTAGAGTTGCAAGCTGGGGCCAACGTCCTGACTTTC	CASSLELQAGANVLTF
TRBV9	.	15	TRBJ2-2	TRBD2	TGTGCCAGCAGCGACCACCCTAGCGGACCCGGGGAGCTGTTTTTT	CASSDHPSGPGELFF